A single sample is the source of the 9 T cell receptor beta chains below, sequenced in a study of blood T cells in healthy people across ages (dated by TCRdb to the mid-2010s). Libraries were prepared through 5' RACE. Sequencing relied on an Illumina HiSeq 2500. A second PCR of roughly 6 to 12 cycles was performed with a sample-barcoded 5' primer and a J-beta primer mix. The public reads were quality trimmed at Q25 with fastp and then assembled into clones with MiXCR by TCRdb, keeping productive beta chains. Identical CDR3 proteins give one entry, which carries the most common genes and DNA. The sample table holds 500,000 to 650,000 distinct CDR3 sequences, of which around a quarter were seen once. The top ten hold about 3.3% of the sample. These data were also filed under a second study, of T cells of mothers and their children.

Material for sequencing was blood. Receptors were obtained from a boy aged 2 to 10 in good health.

The genes are TRBV6-2 or TRBV6-3 and TRBJ1-2; 7 bases agree with TRBD1. Germline-derived CDR1 and CDR2 are MNHEY and SVGEGT. The V segment lost 2 bases and the J segment 8 bases; nucleotides outside the gene matches: 5. The CDR3 totals 13 residues. The CDR3 here is CASSYDRAQGYTF. The CDR3 nucleotides are TGTGCCAGCAGTTACGACAGGGCCCAAGGCTACACCTTC.

This chain uses TRBV4-2 with TRBJ2-4; 12 bases align to TRBD2. The germline V gene has CDR1 LGHNA and CDR2 YNFKEQ. V gave up 0 bases and J gave up 0 bases; unmatched junction bases: 6. The CDR3 runs 19 residues. The CDR3: CASSQDWTSGVLAKNIQYF. The CDR3 DNA is TGTGCCAGCAGCCAAGATTGGACTAGCGGGGTACTAGCCAAAAACATTCAGTACTTC.

The V gene is TRBV29-1, the J gene TRBJ1-1; possibly TRBD1 for D (6 bases). The CDR3 sequence is 12 residues long. The ends were cut back, 3 bases at V and 6 bases at J, with 11 bases in the middle. The germline CDR1 and CDR2 sequences are SQVTM and ANQGSEA. Here the CDR3 DNA reads TGCAGCGTTGACAGGGGCAGACCTGAAGCTTTCTTT. It yields the protein CSVDRGRPEAFF.

The table lists this clonotype with a few counts. The chain links TRBV6-6 to TRBJ1-4; 7 bases are shared with TRBD1. The CDR3 consists of 14 residues. CDR1 is MNHNY, CDR2 SVGAGI, per germline (reference sequence). V lost 2 bases, J lost 6 bases, and 3 bases stayed unmatched. The CDR3 is CASSYRQGDEKLFF. The DNA of the CDR3 is TGTGCCAGCAGTTACAGGCAGGGGGATGAAAAACTGTTTTTT.

Remarks on this clonotype: One junction end disagrees with the germline gene, perhaps due to a read error. This rearrangement joins TRBV15 to TRBJ2-5; D perhaps matches TRBD2 (5 bases). The CDR3 is 14 residues long. In germline, CDR1 is LNHNV, CDR2 YYDKDF (reference sequence). The CDR3 nucleotides read TGTGCCACCCGCAGAGGTGGGGAGCAAGAGACCCAGTACTTC. Encoded protein: CATRRGGEQETQYF.

The V gene is TRBV12-3 or TRBV12-4, the J gene TRBJ1-2, with 8 bases identical to TRBD1. The junction had 7 bases not matched to a gene; V was cut back by 6 bases and J by 4 bases. The CDR3 is 14 amino acids. CDR3 sequence (DNA): TGTGCCAGCAGCCCAGGGGGCGCCGGCTATGGCTACACCTTC. This sequence encodes CASSPGGAGYGYTF.

This clonotype appeared a few times. V is TRBV29-1 and J is TRBJ1-6; a possible D gene is TRBD1 (5 bases). Looked up from germline, CDR1 is SQVTM and CDR2 is ANQGSEA. This CDR3 is 16 amino acids long. The ends were cut back, 8 bases at V and 0 bases at J, with 17 bases in the middle. CDR3 coding DNA: TGCAGCCGACAGAGACCTAGGAGCTCCTATAATTCACCCCTCCACTTT. Protein product: CSRQRPRSSYNSPLHF.

There are a few counts of this clonotype. V and J are TRBV2 and TRBJ2-3; perhaps TRBD1 as D (5 bases). In germline, CDR1 is SNHLY, CDR2 FYNNEI. This CDR3 has 14 residues. The ends were cut back, 10 bases at V and 4 bases at J, with 18 bases in the middle. CDR3 nucleotide sequence: TGTGCCATTGACCGCGCATGGGGCCCAGATACGCAGTATTTT. It is translated as CAIDRAWGPDTQYF.

There are a few counts of this clonotype. This chain links TRBV7-3 with TRBJ1-2; D is perhaps TRBD1 (5 bases). Germline CDR1 is SGHTA and CDR2 is FQGTGA. The CDR3 has 15 residues. Trimming removed 0 bases from V and 5 bases from J, with 13 bases in between. The CDR3 coding sequence is TGTGCCAGCAGCTTAACGGCAGGAGGGGTTTATGGCTACACCTTC. Its translation is CASSLTAGGVYGYTF.